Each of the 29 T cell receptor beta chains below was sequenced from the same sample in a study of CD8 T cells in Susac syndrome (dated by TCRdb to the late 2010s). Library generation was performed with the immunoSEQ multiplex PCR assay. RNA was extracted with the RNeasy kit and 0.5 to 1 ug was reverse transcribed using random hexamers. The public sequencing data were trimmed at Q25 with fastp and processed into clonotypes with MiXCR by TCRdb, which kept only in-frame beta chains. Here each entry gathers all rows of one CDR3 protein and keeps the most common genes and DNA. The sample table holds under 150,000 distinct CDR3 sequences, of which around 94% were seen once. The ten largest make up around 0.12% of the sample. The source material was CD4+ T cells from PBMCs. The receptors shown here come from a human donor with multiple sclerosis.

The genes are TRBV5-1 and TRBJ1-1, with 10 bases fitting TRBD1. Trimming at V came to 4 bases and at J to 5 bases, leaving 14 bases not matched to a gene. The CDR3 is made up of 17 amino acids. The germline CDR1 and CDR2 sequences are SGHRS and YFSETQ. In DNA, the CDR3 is TGCGCCAGCAGCGCGGGGACAGGGGCCTTGGCTATAACTGAAGCTTTCTTT. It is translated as CASSAGTGALAITEAFF.

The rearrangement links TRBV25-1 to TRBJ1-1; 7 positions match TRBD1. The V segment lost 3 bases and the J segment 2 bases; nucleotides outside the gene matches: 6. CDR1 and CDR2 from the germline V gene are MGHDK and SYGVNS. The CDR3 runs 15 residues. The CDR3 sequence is CASSEPGQLNTEAFF. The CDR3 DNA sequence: TGTGCCAGCAGTGAGCCGGGACAGTTAAACACTGAAGCTTTCTTT.

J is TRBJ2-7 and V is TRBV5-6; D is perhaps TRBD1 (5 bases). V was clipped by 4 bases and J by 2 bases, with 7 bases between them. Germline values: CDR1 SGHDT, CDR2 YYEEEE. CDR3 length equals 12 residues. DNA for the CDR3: TGTGCCAGCAGCAAGACAGCCTACGAGCAGTACTTC. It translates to CASSKTAYEQYF.

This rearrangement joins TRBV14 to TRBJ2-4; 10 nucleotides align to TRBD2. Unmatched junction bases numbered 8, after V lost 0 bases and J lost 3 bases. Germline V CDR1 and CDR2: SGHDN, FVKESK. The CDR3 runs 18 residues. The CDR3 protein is CASSQEASGRADKNIQYF. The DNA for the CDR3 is TGTGCCAGCAGCCAAGAAGCCAGCGGGAGGGCCGACAAAAACATTCAGTACTTC. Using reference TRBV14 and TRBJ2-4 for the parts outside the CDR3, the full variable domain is EAGVTQFPSHSVIEKGQTVTLRCDPISGHDNLYWYRRVMGKEIKFLLHFVKESKQDESGMPNNRFLAERTGGTYSTLKVQPAELEDSGVYFCASSQEASGRADKNIQYFGAGTRLSVL.

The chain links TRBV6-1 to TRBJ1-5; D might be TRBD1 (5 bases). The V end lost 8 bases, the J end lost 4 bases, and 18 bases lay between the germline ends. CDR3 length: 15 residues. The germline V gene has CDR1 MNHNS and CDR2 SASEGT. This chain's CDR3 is CASGRSTVGNQPQHF. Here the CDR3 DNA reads TGTGCCAGCGGCCGATCGACAGTGGGGAATCAGCCCCAGCATTTT.

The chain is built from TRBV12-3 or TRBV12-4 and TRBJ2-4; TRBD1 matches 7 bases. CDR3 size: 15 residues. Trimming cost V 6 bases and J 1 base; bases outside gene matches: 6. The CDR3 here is CASSPTGVAKNIQYF. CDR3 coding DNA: TGTGCCAGCAGCCCAACAGGGGTGGCCAAAAACATTCAGTACTTC.

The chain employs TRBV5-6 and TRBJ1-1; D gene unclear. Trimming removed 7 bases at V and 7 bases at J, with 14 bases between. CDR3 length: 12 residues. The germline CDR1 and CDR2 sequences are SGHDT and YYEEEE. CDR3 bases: TGTGCCAGCGGGAAACAAGACCTTGAAGCTTTCTTT. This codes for CASGKQDLEAFF.

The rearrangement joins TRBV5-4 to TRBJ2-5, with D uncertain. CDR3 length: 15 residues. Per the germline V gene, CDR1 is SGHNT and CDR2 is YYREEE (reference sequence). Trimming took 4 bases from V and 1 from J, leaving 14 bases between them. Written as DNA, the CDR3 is TGTGCCAGCAGCCCCGGATCACTGGGCCAAGAGACCCAGTACTTC. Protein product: CASSPGSLGQETQYF.

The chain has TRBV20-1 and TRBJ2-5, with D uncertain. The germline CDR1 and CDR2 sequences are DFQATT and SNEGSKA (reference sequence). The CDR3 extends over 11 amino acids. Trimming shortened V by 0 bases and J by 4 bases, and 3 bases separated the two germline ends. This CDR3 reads CSAREVETQYF. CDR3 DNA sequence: TGCAGTGCTAGAGAGGTAGAGACCCAGTACTTC.

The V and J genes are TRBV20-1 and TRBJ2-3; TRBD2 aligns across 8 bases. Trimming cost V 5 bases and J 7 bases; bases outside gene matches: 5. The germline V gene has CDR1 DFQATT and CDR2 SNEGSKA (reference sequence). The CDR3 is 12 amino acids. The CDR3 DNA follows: TGCAGTGCTCGGGAGGGGGGGAATACGCAGTATTTT. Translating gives CSAREGGNTQYF.

CDR3 protein: CASSMPSGGQGANVLTF. The CDR3, as DNA: TGTGCCAGTAGTATGCCCTCTGGGGGGCAAGGGGCCAACGTCCTGACTTTC. The chain combines TRBV19 with TRBJ2-6; possibly TRBD1 or TRBD2 for D (6 bases each). Germline CDR1 LNHDA, CDR2 SQIVND (reference sequence). With 3 bases removed from V and 4 bases from J, the gap between germline ends came to 16 bases. This CDR3 contains 17 residues. The complete variable domain, with remaining parts taken from reference TRBV19 and TRBJ2-6, reads DGGITQSPKYLFRKEGQNVTLSCEQNLNHDAMYWYRQDPGQGLRLIYYSQIVNDFQKGDIAEGYSVSREKKESFPLTVTSAQKNPTAFYLCASSMPSGGQGANVLTFGAGSRLTVL.

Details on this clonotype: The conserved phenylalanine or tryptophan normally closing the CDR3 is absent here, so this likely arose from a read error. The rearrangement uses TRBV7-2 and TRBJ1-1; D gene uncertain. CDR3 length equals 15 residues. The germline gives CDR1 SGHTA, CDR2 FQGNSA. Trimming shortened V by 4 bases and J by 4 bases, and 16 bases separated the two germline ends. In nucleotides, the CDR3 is TGTGCCAGCAGCTCCTCCTGGGCGCCGGGCACTGAAGCTTTCCTT. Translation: CASSSSWAPGTEAFL.

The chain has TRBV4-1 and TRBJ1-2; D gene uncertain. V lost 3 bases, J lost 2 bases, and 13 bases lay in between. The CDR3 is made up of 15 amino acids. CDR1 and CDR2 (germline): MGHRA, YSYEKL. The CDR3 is CASSQEARVNYGYTF. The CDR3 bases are TGCGCCAGCAGCCAGGAGGCACGGGTGAACTATGGCTACACCTTC.

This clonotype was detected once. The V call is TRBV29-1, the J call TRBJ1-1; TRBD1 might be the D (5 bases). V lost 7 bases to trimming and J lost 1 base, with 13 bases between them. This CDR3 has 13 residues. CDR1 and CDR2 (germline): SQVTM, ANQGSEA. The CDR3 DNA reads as TGCAGCGGGGACCGGGACGGGAACACTGAAGCTTTCTTT. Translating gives CSGDRDGNTEAFF.

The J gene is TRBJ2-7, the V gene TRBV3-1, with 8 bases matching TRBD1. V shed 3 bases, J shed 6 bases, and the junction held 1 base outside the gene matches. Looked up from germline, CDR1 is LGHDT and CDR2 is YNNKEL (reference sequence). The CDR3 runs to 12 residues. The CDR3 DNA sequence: TGTGCCAGCAGCCACACAGGGGGCGAGCAGTACTTC. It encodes CASSHTGGEQYF.

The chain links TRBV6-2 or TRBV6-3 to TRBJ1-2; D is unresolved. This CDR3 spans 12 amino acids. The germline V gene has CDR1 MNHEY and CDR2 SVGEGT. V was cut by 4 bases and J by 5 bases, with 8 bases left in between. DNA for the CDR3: TGTGCCAGCAGTTTCCGGGCATATGGCTACACCTTC. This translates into CASSFRAYGYTF.

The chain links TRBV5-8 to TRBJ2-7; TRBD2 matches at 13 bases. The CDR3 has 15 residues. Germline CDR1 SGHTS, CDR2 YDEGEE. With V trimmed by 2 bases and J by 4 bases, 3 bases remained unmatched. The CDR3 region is CASSFPGLAGYEQYF. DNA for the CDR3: TGTGCCAGCAGCTTTCCGGGACTAGCGGGATACGAGCAGTACTTC.

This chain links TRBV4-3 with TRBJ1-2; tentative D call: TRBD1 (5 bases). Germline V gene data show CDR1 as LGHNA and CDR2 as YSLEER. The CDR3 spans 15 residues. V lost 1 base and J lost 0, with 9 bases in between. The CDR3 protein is CASSQATVANYGYTF. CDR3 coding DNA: TGCGCCAGCAGCCAAGCGACAGTCGCTAACTATGGCTACACCTTC.

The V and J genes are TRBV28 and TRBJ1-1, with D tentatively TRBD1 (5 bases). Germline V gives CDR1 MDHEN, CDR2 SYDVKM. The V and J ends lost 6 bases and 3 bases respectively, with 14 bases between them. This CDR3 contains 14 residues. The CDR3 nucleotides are TGTGCCAGCAGAACCGGGACCTTTCACACTGAAGCTTTCTTT. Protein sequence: CASRTGTFHTEAFF. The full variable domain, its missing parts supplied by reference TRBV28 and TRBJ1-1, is DVKVTQSSRYLVKRTGEKVFLECVQDMDHENMFWYRQDPGLGLRLIYFSYDVKMKEKGDIPEGYSVSREKKERFSLILESASTNQTSMYLCASRTGTFHTEAFFGQGTRLTVV.

For the CDR3, the DNA is TGTGCAAGTCGCCTCGGACAGCGCTACGAGCAGTACTTC. Amino acids: CASRLGQRYEQYF. The gene calls are TRBV12-2 and TRBJ2-7; the table calls TRBD1, which could not be checked here. TRBV12-2 is described as a pseudogene. The CDR3 extends over 13 amino acids.

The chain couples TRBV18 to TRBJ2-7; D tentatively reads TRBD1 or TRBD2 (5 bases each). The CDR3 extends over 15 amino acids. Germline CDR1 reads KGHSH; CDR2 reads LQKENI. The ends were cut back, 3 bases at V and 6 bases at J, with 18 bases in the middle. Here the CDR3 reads CASSPFEGSGGEQYF. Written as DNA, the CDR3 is TGTGCCAGCTCACCTTTTGAAGGGTCTGGGGGCGAGCAGTACTTC.

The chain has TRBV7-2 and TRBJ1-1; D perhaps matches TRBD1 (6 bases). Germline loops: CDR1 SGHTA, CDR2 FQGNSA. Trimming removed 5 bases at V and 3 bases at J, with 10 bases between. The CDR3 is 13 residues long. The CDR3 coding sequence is TGTGCCAGCAGCCGGACAGTTTACACTGAAGCTTTCTTT. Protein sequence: CASSRTVYTEAFF. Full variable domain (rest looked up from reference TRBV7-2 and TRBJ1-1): GAGVSQSPSNKVTEKGKDVELRCDPISGHTALYWYRQSLGQGLEFLIYFQGNSAPDKSGLPSDRFSAERTGGSVSTLTIQRTQQEDSAVYLCASSRTVYTEAFFGQGTRLTVV.

DNA for the CDR3: TGTGCCAGCAGCCCCGGGACAGGGGGGAACGGGGAGCTGTTTTTT. It yields the protein CASSPGTGGNGELFF. The rearrangement joins TRBV7-3 to TRBJ2-2; 11 bases match TRBD1. Trimming took 5 bases from V and 7 from J; bases not matched to a gene: 6. The V gene's germline CDR1 is SGHTA and CDR2 FQGTGA. The CDR3 is 15 amino acids.

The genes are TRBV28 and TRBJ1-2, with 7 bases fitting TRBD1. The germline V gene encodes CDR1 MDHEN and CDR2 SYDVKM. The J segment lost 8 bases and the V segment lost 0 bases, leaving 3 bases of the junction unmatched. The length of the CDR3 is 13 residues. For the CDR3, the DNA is TGTGCCAGCAGTTTATGGCAGGGACAGGGCTACACCTTC. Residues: CASSLWQGQGYTF.

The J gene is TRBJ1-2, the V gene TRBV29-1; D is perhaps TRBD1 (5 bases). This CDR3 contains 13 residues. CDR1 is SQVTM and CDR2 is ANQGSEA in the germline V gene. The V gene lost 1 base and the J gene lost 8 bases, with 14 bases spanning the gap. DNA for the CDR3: TGCAGCGTTGAAGGCATTCGGGGGGAGGGCTACACCTTC. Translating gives CSVEGIRGEGYTF.

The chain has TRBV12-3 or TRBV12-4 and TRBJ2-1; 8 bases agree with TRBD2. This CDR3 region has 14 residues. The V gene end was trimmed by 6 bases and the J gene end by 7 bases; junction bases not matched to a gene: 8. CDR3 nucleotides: TGTGCCAGCAGGGGAGCGGGAGCGCGGAATGAGCAGTTCTTC. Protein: CASRGAGARNEQFF.

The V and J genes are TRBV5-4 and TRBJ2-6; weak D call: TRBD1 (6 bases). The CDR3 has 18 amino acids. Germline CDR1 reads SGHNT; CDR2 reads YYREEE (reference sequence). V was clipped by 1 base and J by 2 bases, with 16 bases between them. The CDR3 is CASSLRVSGDTGANVLTF. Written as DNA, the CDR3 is TGTGCCAGCAGCTTGAGGGTGTCAGGGGACACTGGGGCCAACGTCCTGACTTTC. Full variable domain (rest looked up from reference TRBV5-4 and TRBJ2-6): ETGVTQSPTHLIKTRGQQVTLRCSSQSGHNTVSWYQQALGQGPQFIFQYYREEENGRGNFPPRFSGLQFPNYSSELNVNALELDDSALYLCASSLRVSGDTGANVLTFGAGSRLTVL.

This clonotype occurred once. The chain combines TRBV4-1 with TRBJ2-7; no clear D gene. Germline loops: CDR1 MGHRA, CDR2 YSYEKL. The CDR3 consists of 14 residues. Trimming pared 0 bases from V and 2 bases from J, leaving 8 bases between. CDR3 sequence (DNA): TGCGCCAGCAGCCAAGACGACCGAGCCTACGAGCAGTACTTC. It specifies CASSQDDRAYEQYF.

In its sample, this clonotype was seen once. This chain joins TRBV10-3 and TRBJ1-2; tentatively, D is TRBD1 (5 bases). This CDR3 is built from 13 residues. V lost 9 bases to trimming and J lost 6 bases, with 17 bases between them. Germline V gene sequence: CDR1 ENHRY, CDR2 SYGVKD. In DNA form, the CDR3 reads TGTGCCATGCAGGGTCCAGCGGAGGATGGCTACACCTTC. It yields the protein CAMQGPAEDGYTF.